Listed below are T cell receptor beta chains from one sample, sequenced in a study of human T cells and chemical hapten exposure. TCRdb ran MiXCR on the RACE reads and lists one entry per CDR3 protein. The sample has about 98,000 distinct CDR3 sequences; less than 14% are singletons. Sequences were derived from whole blood, sampled in connection with sensitization to the hapten diphenylcyclopropenone (DPC). All receptors come from a woman aged 55-75 years with alopecia areata. Some clones in this sample may be carry-over from other donors' samples. Both conserved end residues are part of each CDR3.

16	TRBV7-6	TRBJ2-1	CASSLARGQGRNEQFF
15	TRBV5-1	TRBJ2-5	CASSSLAGGPETQYF
13	TRBV12-5	TRBJ2-7	CASAPDRGYEQYF
13	TRBV25-1	TRBJ1-1	CASGKTGNTEAFF
14	TRBV6-6	TRBJ1-4	CASSYGGGNEKLFF
15	TRBV10-1	TRBJ2-2	CASSEGADYTGELFF
13	TRBV5-5	TRBJ1-2	CASSLGQGDGYTF
14	TRBV20-1	TRBJ1-5	CSAPPVNGNQPQHF
13	TRBV30	TRBJ2-7	CAWSSQGIHEQYF
16	TRBV7-4	TRBJ1-5	CASSLACFEHNQPQHF